This passage covers 21 T cell receptor beta chains from one sample sequenced in a study of T cell responses to AZD1222 COVID-19 vaccine. Method: immunoSEQ multiplex PCR; TCRdb's copy keeps in-frame clones and lacks some. The sample carries some 120,000 clones, 88% recorded once. The starting material was peripheral blood, obtained on day 0 of MenACWY control vaccination. All receptors derive from an adult in good health.

The V call is TRBV29-1, the J call TRBJ1-1; D may be TRBD1 (5 bases). Germline loops: CDR1 SQVTM, CDR2 ANQGSEA. Trimming took 4 bases from V and 5 from J, leaving 11 bases between them. The CDR3 is made up of 12 amino acids. CDR3 coding DNA: TGCAGCGTTGGGCAGGGTGGGACTGAAGCTTTCTTT. This translates into CSVGQGGTEAFF.

This rearrangement joins TRBV28 to TRBJ2-7; 14 bases line up with TRBD2. V lost 6 bases to trimming and J lost 4 bases; unmatched junction nucleotides: 11. CDR1 and CDR2 from the germline V gene are MDHEN and SYDVKM. This CDR3 comprises 17 residues. CDR3 bases: TGTGCCAGCAGCTCAGGGGGGACTAGCGGGAGTAGGTACGAGCAGTACTTC. This translates into CASSSGGTSGSRYEQYF.

This chain uses TRBV12-3 or TRBV12-4 with TRBJ2-1, with 10 positions matching TRBD1. The CDR3 contains 13 residues. With V trimmed by 10 bases and J by 7 bases, 7 bases remained unmatched. The CDR3 coding sequence is TGTGCCATTACGGGACAGGGGAAGAATGAGCAGTTCTTC. Protein: CAITGQGKNEQFF.

This clone has just one count. V is TRBV5-6 and J is TRBJ2-3; D may be TRBD1 (6 bases). V dropped 1 base and J dropped 6 bases, with 18 bases sitting between them. The CDR3 is 16 amino acids. In germline, CDR1 is SGHDT, CDR2 YYEEEE. CDR3 sequence: CASSLRVERGTDTQYF. The CDR3 bases are TGTGCCAGCAGCTTGCGAGTAGAAAGGGGGACGGATACGCAGTATTTT.

The chain links TRBV6-5 to TRBJ2-5; D is undetermined. The CDR3 totals 14 residues. V lost 0 bases and J 2 bases, leaving 7 bases between the germline ends. Germline lookup yields CDR1 MNHEY and CDR2 SVGAGI. The CDR3 here is CASSYSIRQETQYF. The CDR3 bases are TGTGCCAGCAGTTACTCGATCAGACAAGAGACCCAGTACTTC.

A few counts support this clone. This sequence joins TRBV5-4 and TRBJ2-7, with D hard to call. The V gene lost 2 bases and the J gene lost 0 bases, with 12 bases spanning the gap. There are 15 residues in the CDR3. Per the germline V gene, CDR1 is SGHNT and CDR2 is YYREEE (reference sequence). CDR3: CASSFGQFSSYEQYF. DNA of the CDR3: TGTGCCAGCAGCTTCGGGCAGTTCAGCTCCTACGAGCAGTACTTC.

The chain combines TRBV30 with TRBJ2-7; perhaps TRBD2 as D (7 bases). Trimming stripped 2 bases from V and 2 bases from J, with 19 bases between. Germline CDR1 and CDR2: GTSNPN and SVGIG (reference sequence). The CDR3 totals 16 residues. The CDR3 sequence: CAWSKMGGRLTYEQYF. CDR3 bases: TGTGCCTGGAGTAAGATGGGGGGGCGCCTTACCTACGAGCAGTACTTC.

The chain has TRBV21-1 and TRBJ2-7; the table's D call, TRBD2, was not checked against the DNA. TRBV21-1 counts as a pseudogene. The CDR3 is 12 amino acids. CDR3 nucleotides: TGTGCCAGCAGCCACCAGGGACTACCTCAGTACTTC. Protein sequence: CASSHQGLPQYF.

The chain combines TRBV2 with TRBJ1-2; D ambiguous. Per germline, CDR1 SNHLY and CDR2 FYNNEI. This CDR3 is 12 amino acids long. With 4 bases removed from V and 4 bases from J, the gap between germline ends came to 7 bases. The CDR3 spells CASSVLGYGYTF. The CDR3 region has the DNA TGTGCCAGCAGTGTCCTGGGCTATGGCTACACCTTC.

This clone showed up just a few times. The CDR3 region has the DNA TGTGCCAGCAGTTTGGGGCATCCCGGCGGTGGCTACACCTTC. Its protein is CASSLGHPGGGYTF. The V gene is TRBV28, the J gene TRBJ1-2, with D possibly TRBD1 on 5 matching bases. Germline values: CDR1 MDHEN, CDR2 SYDVKM. Trimming shortened V by 3 bases and J by 7 bases, and 15 bases separated the two germline ends. The CDR3 is made up of 14 amino acids.

The J gene is TRBJ2-2, the V gene TRBV5-1, with TRBD2 as a possible D gene (5 bases). Germline-derived CDR1 and CDR2 are SGHRS and YFSETQ. The CDR3 loop spans 15 amino acids. The V gene lost 3 bases and the J gene lost 5 bases, with 14 bases spanning the gap. CDR3 sequence (DNA): TGCGCCAGCAGCTCGGGGATCCAAGGAACCGGGGAGCTGTTTTTT. As protein: CASSSGIQGTGELFF.

The chain combines TRBV5-4 with TRBJ2-3, with D unclear. V shed 4 bases and J shed 4 bases, with 10 bases lying between them. CDR3 length: 13 residues. Germline V gene sequence: CDR1 SGHNT, CDR2 YYREEE (reference sequence). CDR3 region: CASSTRVPDTQYF. In nucleotides, the CDR3 is TGTGCCAGCAGCACCCGGGTTCCAGATACGCAGTATTTT.

CDR3 sequence reads: CASSSPGQGGGTDTQYF. The CDR3 DNA reads TGTGCCAGCAGTTCCCCCGGACAGGGGGGAGGAACAGATACGCAGTATTTT. J is TRBJ2-3 and V is TRBV28; TRBD1 agrees at 10 bases. Looked up from germline, CDR1 is MDHEN and CDR2 is SYDVKM. With 4 bases clipped from V and 3 bases from J, the junction kept 10 bases outside the gene matches. The CDR3 is made up of 17 amino acids.

The V and J genes are TRBV20-1 and TRBJ2-7; D is uncertain. CDR3 length: 11 amino acids. Trimming shortened V by 6 bases and J by 6 bases, and 12 bases separated the two germline ends. In germline, CDR1 is DFQATT, CDR2 SNEGSKA (reference sequence). Here the CDR3 DNA reads TGCAGTGCCGTGGGTAACCCCGAGCAGTACTTC. It encodes CSAVGNPEQYF.

The gene calls are TRBV28 and TRBJ1-3; no clear D. V was cut by 7 bases and J by 1 base, with 23 bases left in between. Germline CDR1 MDHEN, CDR2 SYDVKM. CDR3 size: 18 residues. The CDR3 protein is CASTARPGVGFSGNTIYF. The CDR3 DNA follows: TGTGCCAGCACCGCTCGCCCCGGGGTAGGGTTTTCTGGAAACACCATATATTTT.

The chain has TRBV9 and TRBJ2-3, with 12 bases fitting TRBD2. This CDR3 has 17 amino acids. Germline-derived CDR1 and CDR2 are SGDLS and YYNGEE. The V gene end was trimmed by 3 bases and the J gene end by 2 bases; junction bases not matched to a gene: 7. This CDR3 is CASSAGTSGRATDTQYF. CDR3 in DNA: TGTGCCAGCAGCGCCGGGACTAGCGGGCGGGCCACAGATACGCAGTATTTT.

This chain links TRBV5-6 with TRBJ2-3, with 8 positions matching TRBD1. Trimming cost V 1 base and J 3 bases; bases outside gene matches: 7. Per the germline V gene, CDR1 is SGHDT and CDR2 is YYEEEE. The CDR3 contains 16 residues. The CDR3 is CASSLPRQGLTDTQYF. The CDR3 coding sequence is TGTGCCAGCAGCTTGCCGAGACAGGGGTTAACAGATACGCAGTATTTT.

The chain employs TRBV7-9 and TRBJ2-5, with 12 bases fitting TRBD1. Germline CDR1 SEHNR, CDR2 FQNEAQ (reference sequence). J gave up 4 bases and V 9 bases, and 6 bases lay outside the gene matches. There are 14 residues in the CDR3. CDR3 loop: CASGDRGLGETQYF. CDR3 DNA: TGTGCCAGTGGGGACAGGGGGCTCGGAGAGACCCAGTACTTC.

This clone occurred once. The chain links TRBV28 to TRBJ1-1; possible D gene TRBD1, 5 bases. Germline CDR1 reads MDHEN; CDR2 reads SYDVKM. V shed 6 bases and J shed 7 bases, with 9 bases lying between them. This CDR3 is built from 11 residues. This chain's CDR3 is CASSRQFEAFF. The CDR3 DNA reads as TGTGCCAGCAGCAGACAGTTTGAAGCTTTCTTT.

About this clone itself: One end of the junction does not line up with germline, which may come from a read error. The V and J genes are TRBV7-7 and TRBJ2-5, with a tentative D call TRBD2 (6 bases). There are 15 residues in the CDR3. Germline V CDR1 and CDR2: SSHAT, FNYEAQ (reference sequence). This CDR3 is CASSLKSLGSGAQYF. The DNA for the CDR3 is TGTGCTAGCAGCTTAAAGTCGCTGGGGTCGGGGGCCCAGTACTTC.

The chain has TRBV28 and TRBJ2-2; the D is unclear. The CDR3 is made up of 12 amino acids. CDR1 is MDHEN, CDR2 SYDVKM, per germline. Trimming took 10 bases from V and 1 from J, leaving 7 bases between them. The CDR3 spells CATALNTGELFF. DNA of the CDR3: TGTGCCACCGCGCTGAACACCGGGGAGCTGTTTTTT.